This T cell receptor (beta chain) was captured in a study of PD-L1 blockade in urothelial cancer. Looking at the study overall: Each blood sample yielded a median of roughly 140,000 T cells.

CDR1 SGHTA and CDR2 FQGNSA come from the germline V gene. This CDR3 comprises 14 residues. Trimming left V 7 bases short and J 5 bases short, with 17 bases between. Data came from immunoSEQ multiplex PCR; TCRdb stores just in-frame clones and leaves some out. The sample includes tens of thousands of clones, 65% to 90% of them seen just once. Here the sequenced sample was PBMCs, taken around atezolizumab (anti-PD-L1) treatment. The chain recombines TRBV7-2 with TRBJ2-5; D unresolved. The TCR sequence derives from a man in his fifties with urothelial cancer. CDR3 amino acids: CASTFYLETETQYF. The CDR3 coding sequence is TGTGCCAGCACCTTTTATTTAGAAACGGAGACCCAGTACTTC.